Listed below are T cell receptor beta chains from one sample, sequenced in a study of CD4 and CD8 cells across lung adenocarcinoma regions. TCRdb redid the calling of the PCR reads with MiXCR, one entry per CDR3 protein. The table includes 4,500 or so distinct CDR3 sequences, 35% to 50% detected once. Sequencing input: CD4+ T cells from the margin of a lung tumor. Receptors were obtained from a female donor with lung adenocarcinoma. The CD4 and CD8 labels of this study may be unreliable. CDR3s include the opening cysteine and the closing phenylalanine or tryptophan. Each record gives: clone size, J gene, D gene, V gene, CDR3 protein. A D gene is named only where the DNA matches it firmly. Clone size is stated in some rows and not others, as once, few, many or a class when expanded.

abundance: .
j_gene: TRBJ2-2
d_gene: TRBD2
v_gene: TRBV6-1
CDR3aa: CASSAALAGGTGELFF

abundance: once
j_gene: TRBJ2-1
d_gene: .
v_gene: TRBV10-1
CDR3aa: CASSEEALKEQFF

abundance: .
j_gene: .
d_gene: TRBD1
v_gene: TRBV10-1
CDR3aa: CASSESGQGSYEQYF

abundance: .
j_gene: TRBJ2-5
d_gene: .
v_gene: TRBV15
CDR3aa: CATSRDRWQEETQYF

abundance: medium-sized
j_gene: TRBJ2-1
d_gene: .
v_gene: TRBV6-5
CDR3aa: CASSYGDTYNEQFF

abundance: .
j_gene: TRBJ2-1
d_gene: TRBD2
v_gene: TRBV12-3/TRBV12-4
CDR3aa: CANSHTSGEYIEQFF

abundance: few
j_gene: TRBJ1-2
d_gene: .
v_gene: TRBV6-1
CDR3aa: CASLDLTASDGYTF

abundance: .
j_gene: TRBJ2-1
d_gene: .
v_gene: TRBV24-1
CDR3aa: CATSDFNRVHEPFF

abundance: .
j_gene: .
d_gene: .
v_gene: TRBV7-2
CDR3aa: CASSPYLDEQYF

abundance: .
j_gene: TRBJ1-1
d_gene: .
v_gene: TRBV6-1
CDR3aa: CASSEYPLGRGGTEAFF

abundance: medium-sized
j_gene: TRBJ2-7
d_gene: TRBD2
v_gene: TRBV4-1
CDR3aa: CASSQEGLAAYEQYF

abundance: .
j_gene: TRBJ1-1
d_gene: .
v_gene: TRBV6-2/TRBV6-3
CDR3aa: CASSRGGLVSDTEAFF

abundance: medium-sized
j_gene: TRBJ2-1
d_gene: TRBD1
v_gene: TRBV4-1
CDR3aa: CASSQPDTGVEQFF

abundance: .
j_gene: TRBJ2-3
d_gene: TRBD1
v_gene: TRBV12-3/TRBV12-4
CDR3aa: CASKGGGGEETQYF

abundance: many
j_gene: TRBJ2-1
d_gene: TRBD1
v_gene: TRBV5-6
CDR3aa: CASSLFGTGRFEQFF

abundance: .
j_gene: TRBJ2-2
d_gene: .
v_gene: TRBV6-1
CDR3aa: CASSPHESNGELFF

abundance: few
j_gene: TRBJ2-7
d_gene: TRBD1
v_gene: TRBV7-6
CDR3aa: CASSLATGGHNEQYF

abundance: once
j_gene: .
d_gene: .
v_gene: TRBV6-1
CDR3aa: CASSPRSPPYEQYF

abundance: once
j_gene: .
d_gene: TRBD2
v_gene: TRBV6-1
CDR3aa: CASSASGGGSYEQYF

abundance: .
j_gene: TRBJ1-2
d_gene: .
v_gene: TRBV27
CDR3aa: CARLIQGNYGYTF

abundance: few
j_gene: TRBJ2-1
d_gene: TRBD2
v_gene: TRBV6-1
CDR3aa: CASSEAGTSFYNEQFF

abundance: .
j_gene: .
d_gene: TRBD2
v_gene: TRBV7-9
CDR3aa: CASSFEDWGGRETQYF

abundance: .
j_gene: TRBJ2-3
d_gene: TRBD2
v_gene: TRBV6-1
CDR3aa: CASSRLAGSSDTQYF

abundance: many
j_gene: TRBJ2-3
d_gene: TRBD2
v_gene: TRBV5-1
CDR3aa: CASSWTSGVTDTQYF

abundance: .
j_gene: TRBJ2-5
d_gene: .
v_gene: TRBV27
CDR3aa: CASSSWTEQDAQYF

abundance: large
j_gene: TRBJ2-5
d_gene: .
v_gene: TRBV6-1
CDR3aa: CASRKSTEETQYF

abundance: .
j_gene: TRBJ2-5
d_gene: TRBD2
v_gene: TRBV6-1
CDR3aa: CASSEGSGSAYNEQYF